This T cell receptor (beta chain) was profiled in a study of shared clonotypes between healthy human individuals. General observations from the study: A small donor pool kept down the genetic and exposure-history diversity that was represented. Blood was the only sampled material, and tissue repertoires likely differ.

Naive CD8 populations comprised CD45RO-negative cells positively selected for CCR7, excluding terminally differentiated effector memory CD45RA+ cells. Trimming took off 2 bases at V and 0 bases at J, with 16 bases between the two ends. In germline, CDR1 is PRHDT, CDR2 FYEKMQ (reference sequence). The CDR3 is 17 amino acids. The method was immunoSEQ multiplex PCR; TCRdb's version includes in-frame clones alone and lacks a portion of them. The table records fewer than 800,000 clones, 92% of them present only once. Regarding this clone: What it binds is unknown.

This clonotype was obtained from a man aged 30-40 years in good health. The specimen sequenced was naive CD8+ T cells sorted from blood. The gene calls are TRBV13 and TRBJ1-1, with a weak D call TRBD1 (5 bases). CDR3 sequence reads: CASSLIRGGAMNTEAFF. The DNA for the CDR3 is TGTGCCAGCAGCTTAATTCGGGGTGGGGCGATGAACACTGAAGCTTTCTTT.